This record looks at one TCR beta chain sequence and its context. Germline CDR1 reads MDHEN; CDR2 reads SYDVKM. The J segment lost 7 bases and the V segment lost 6 bases, leaving 21 bases of the junction unmatched. There are 19 residues in the CDR3. Authors' processing steps: Using reference gene primer amplification, nucleated cell counts were estimated. Here immunoSEQ multiplex PCR was the method, and the copy in TCRdb shows in-frame clones only, minus some. The D gene and trimming were derived from the DNA, and the V and J assignments and clone size from that table. Found here are tens of thousands of clones, approximately 80% of them singletons; the top ten hold approximately 15%. The entry originates in a study of blood T cell repertoires in COVID-19. Study-level background: The United States, Italy and Spain provided the acute and convalescent COVID-19 samples. PBMCs, B-cell-depleted T cells, or T cells provided the cDNA or gDNA that made up the material.

The sample taken for sequencing was peripheral blood. The TCR sequence derives from a human donor in a cohort sampled during active COVID-19. The chain is built from TRBV28 and TRBJ2-3; 11 bases are a match to TRBD2. CDR3 amino acids: CASRVALGTSGSNPHTQYF. CDR3 bases: TGTGCCAGCAGAGTCGCCCTCGGGACTAGCGGTTCCAACCCGCATACGCAGTATTTT.